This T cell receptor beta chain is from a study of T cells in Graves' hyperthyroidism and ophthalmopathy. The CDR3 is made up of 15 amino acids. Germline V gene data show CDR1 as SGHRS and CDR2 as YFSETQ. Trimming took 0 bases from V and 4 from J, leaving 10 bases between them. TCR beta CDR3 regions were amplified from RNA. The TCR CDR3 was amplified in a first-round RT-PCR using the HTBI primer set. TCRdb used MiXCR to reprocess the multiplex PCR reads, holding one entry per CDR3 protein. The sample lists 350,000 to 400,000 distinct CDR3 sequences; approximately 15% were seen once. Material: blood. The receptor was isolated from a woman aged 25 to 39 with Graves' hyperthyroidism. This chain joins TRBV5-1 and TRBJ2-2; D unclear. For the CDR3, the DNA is TGCGCCAGCAGCTTGGGTTCTGAACCCACCGGGGAGCTGTTTTTT. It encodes CASSLGSEPTGELFF.